This T cell receptor (beta chain) was obtained from a study of T cells expressing NK-cell markers. Study-level information: Eight donors were sequenced, of whom seven were HCMV-seropositive, while the remaining one was HCMV-seronegative.

Libraries used 5'RACE template switching adding universal primer site and UMIs. TCRdb re-called the 5' RACE reads and shows each CDR3 protein once, DNA omitted. This table lists under 500,000 distinct CDR3 sequences. The CDR3 is 14 residues long. Germline lookup yields CDR1 SGHTA and CDR2 FQGTGA. Sequencing used blood T cells: a sorted CD56 or NKG2C T cell subset, CD4+ or CD8+ T cells, or bulk PBMC T cells (not recorded which). This clonotype was sampled from a woman aged 18-70 years in good health. The chain couples TRBV7-3 to TRBJ1-6; absent DNA, TCRdb's TRBD1 call cannot be checked. The CDR3 sequence: CASSRGGLNSPLHF.